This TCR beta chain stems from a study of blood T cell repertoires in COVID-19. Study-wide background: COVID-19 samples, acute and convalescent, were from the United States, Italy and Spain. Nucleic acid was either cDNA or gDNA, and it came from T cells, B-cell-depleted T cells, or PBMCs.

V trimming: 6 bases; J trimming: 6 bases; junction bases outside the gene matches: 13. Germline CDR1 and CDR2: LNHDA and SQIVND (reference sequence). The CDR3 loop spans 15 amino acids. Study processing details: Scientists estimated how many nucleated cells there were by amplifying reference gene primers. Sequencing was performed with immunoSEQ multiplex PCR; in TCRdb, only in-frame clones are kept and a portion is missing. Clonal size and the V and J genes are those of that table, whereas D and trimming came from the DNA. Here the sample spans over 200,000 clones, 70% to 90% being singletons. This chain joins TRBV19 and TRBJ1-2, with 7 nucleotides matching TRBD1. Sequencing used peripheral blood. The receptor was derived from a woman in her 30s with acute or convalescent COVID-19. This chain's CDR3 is CASSTTGAWLDGYTF. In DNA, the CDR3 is TGTGCCAGTAGCACTACAGGGGCGTGGTTGGATGGCTACACCTTC.